The 13 T cell receptor beta chains given below trace back to one sample, sequenced in a study of human T cells and chemical hapten exposure. TCRdb used MiXCR to reprocess the RACE reads, holding one entry per CDR3 protein. The sample consists of just over 350,000 distinct CDR3 sequences, more than 5% of them appearing once. The time point denotes: patch test 2, 6 weeks after DPC sensitization. Treatment described: therapeutic diphenylcyclopropenone sensitization with weekly scalp DPC. Specimen: whole blood, collected in connection with sensitization to the hapten diphenylcyclopropenone (DPC). The source is a woman aged 18-29 years with alopecia areata. Some clones in this sample may be carry-over from other donors' samples.

The rearrangement joins TRBV7-2 to TRBJ2-3; either TRBD1 or TRBD2 may supply D (5 bases each). Between the trimmed V and J ends, which lost 11 bases and 3 bases, there was a span of 21 bases. CDR3 length: 15 amino acids. Germline values: CDR1 SGHTA, CDR2 FQGNSA. CDR3: CASHRAGTVTDTQYF. In nucleotides, the CDR3 is TGTGCCTCTCATAGGGCAGGGACGGTAACAGATACGCAGTATTTT. The whole variable domain, remainder taken from reference TRBV7-2 and TRBJ2-3, is GAGVSQSPSNKVTEKGKDVELRCDPISGHTALYWYRQSLGQGLEFLIYFQGNSAPDKSGLPSDRFSAERTGGSVSTLTIQRTQQEDSAVYLCASHRAGTVTDTQYFGPGTRLTVL.

This sequence joins TRBV12-3 or TRBV12-4 and TRBJ1-6; the D gene is possibly TRBD1 (6 bases). This CDR3 is 19 amino acids long. Trimming left V 2 bases short and J 4 bases short, with 21 bases between. The CDR3 nucleotides are TGTGCCAGCAGTTTACCTGGCAGGGGCCTCAGGATTTATAATTCACCCCTCCACTTT. Amino acid sequence: CASSLPGRGLRIYNSPLHF.

The V and J genes are TRBV6-5 and TRBJ2-7; 9 nucleotides line up with TRBD1. CDR1 is MNHEY, CDR2 SVGAGI, per germline. Trimming cost V 2 bases and J 6 bases; bases outside gene matches: 2. The CDR3 covers 13 residues. DNA for the CDR3: TGTGCCAGCAGTTACGGACAGGGGCGCGAGCAGTACTTC. Translated: CASSYGQGREQYF.

This clonotype was picked up many times. The chain is built from TRBV29-1 and TRBJ1-5, with D maybe TRBD1 (5 bases). CDR3 length equals 14 residues. Between the trimmed V and J ends, which lost 7 bases and 5 bases, there was a span of 18 bases. CDR1 is SQVTM and CDR2 is ANQGSEA in the germline V gene. CDR3 loop: CSGRWGGDDQPQHF. CDR3 in DNA: TGCAGCGGGAGGTGGGGTGGGGACGATCAGCCCCAGCATTTT.

In its sample, this clonotype was seen many times. The V and J genes are TRBV6-2 or TRBV6-3 and TRBJ1-5; D not resolved. V gave up 0 bases and J gave up 5 bases, with 5 bases separating them. CDR3 length equals 13 residues. Germline lookup yields CDR1 MNHEY and CDR2 SVGEGT. CDR3 sequence reads: CASSYSTDQPQHF. The DNA of the CDR3 is TGTGCCAGCAGTTACTCGACGGATCAGCCCCAGCATTTT.

This clonotype has only a few counts. The V call is TRBV4-1, the J call TRBJ2-1, with 8 bases identical to TRBD1. The ends lost 1 base at V and 8 bases at J; junction bases unmatched: 7. Per the germline V gene, CDR1 is MGHRA and CDR2 is YSYEKL. CDR3 length equals 15 residues. The CDR3 region has the DNA TGCGCCAGCAGCCAAGGAAGGACAGGGAGGTATGAGCAGTTCTTC. It specifies CASSQGRTGRYEQFF.

The J gene is TRBJ2-2, the V gene TRBV2, with TRBD1 identical over 7 bases. Germline CDR1 and CDR2: SNHLY and FYNNEI. The V and J ends lost 5 bases and 6 bases, in that order; junction bases with no gene match: 12. CDR3 size: 16 residues. Here the CDR3 reads CASSPDRVVYAGELFF. The CDR3 region has the DNA TGTGCCAGCAGTCCCGACAGGGTAGTATACGCCGGGGAGCTGTTTTTT.

This clonotype has only a few counts. The rearrangement uses TRBV27 and TRBJ2-1; TRBD2 matches 7 bases. Germline trimming cut 11 bases from V and 2 bases from J; bases unmatched to any gene: 6. The CDR3 consists of 13 residues. Germline V gene data show CDR1 as MNHEY and CDR2 as SMNVEV (reference sequence). This CDR3 reads CAAGRGTYNEQFF. The CDR3 DNA follows: TGTGCCGCGGGGCGGGGGACCTACAATGAGCAGTTCTTC.

This clonotype occurred a few times. The rearrangement uses TRBV6-6 and TRBJ1-6, with 10 bases fitting TRBD1. The CDR3 is 15 amino acids. The germline V gene has CDR1 MNHNY and CDR2 SVGAGI (reference sequence). The V gene end was trimmed by 6 bases and the J gene end by 10 bases; junction bases not matched to a gene: 9. In DNA form, the CDR3 reads TGTGCCAGCAGAAACCCGACAGGGGGCTACTCACCCCTCCACTTT. This translates into CASRNPTGGYSPLHF.

This rearrangement joins TRBV15 to TRBJ2-3, with D perhaps given as TRBD1 or TRBD2 (5 bases each). Germline V CDR1 and CDR2: LNHNV, YYDKDF (reference sequence). V lost 1 base and J 11 bases, leaving 19 bases between the germline ends. The CDR3 length is 15 residues. The CDR3 sequence is CATSRGGTPGILQYF. Here the CDR3 DNA reads TGTGCCACCAGCAGAGGAGGGACCCCCGGCATCTTGCAGTATTTT.

This chain links TRBV7-9 with TRBJ1-6; no reliable D call. V dropped 2 bases and J dropped 0 bases, with 23 bases sitting between them. Germline values: CDR1 SEHNR, CDR2 FQNEAQ (reference sequence). The CDR3 totals 21 residues. CDR3 coding DNA: TGTGCCAGCAGCTTACGCTCTGGGCGGGCTGAGAAGAGCTCCTATAATTCACCCCTCCACTTT. Amino acid sequence: CASSLRSGRAEKSSYNSPLHF.

This sequence joins TRBV4-1 and TRBJ2-5; tentative D call: TRBD2 (6 bases). CDR1 and CDR2 (germline): MGHRA, YSYEKL. Trimming took off 3 bases at V and 1 base at J, with 24 bases between the two ends. This CDR3 contains 19 residues. The CDR3 reads CASSQMMQPGGHLQETQYF. CDR3 sequence (DNA): TGCGCCAGCAGCCAGATGATGCAGCCCGGGGGTCATCTCCAAGAGACCCAGTACTTC.

The sample holds a few counts of this clonotype. The V gene is TRBV6-5, the J gene TRBJ2-1; D is ambiguous. The germline V and J ends were trimmed by 6 bases and 5 bases, with 14 bases remaining between them. The CDR3 covers 14 residues. Germline CDR1 MNHEY, CDR2 SVGAGI. CDR3 loop: CASSPRQPNNEQFF. Written as DNA, the CDR3 is TGTGCCAGCAGCCCCCGACAACCGAACAATGAGCAGTTCTTC.